This paragraph reports one TCR beta chain. The sample is drawn from a study of cytomegalovirus exposure and HLA in healthy donors. The primer mix had 60 Vbeta and 13 Jbeta primers. Produced via immunoSEQ multiplex PCR; TCRdb's table is partial and in-frame only. Found here are 85,000 to 120,000 clones, about two thirds of them singletons; the top ten hold 0.79%. CDR1 is SEHNR, CDR2 FQNEAQ, per germline (reference sequence). V gave up 3 bases and J gave up 3 bases; unmatched junction bases: 4. CDR3 length: 14 amino acids. The sample taken for sequencing was PBMCs. The chain links TRBV7-9 to TRBJ1-1, with TRBD1 identical over 7 bases. The sequence was collected from a boy aged 5-17 years in good health and CMV-seronegative. CDR3 residues: CASSFYGTDTEAFF. CDR3 DNA: TGTGCCAGCAGCTTCTATGGGACAGACACTGAAGCTTTCTTT. Using reference TRBV7-9 and TRBJ1-1 for the parts outside the CDR3, the full variable domain is DTGVSQNPRHKITKRGQNVTFRCDPISEHNRLYWYRQTLGQGPEFLTYFQNEAQLEKSRLLSDRFSAERPKGSFSTLEIQRTEQGDSAMYLCASSFYGTDTEAFFGQGTRLTVV.